This T cell receptor beta chain was captured by sequencing in a study of T-cell reconstitution after alpha-beta-depleted transplantation in children. The CDR3 contains 16 residues. The V and J ends lost 5 bases and 1 base respectively, with 14 bases between them. Preparing the TCRbeta library involved the use of unique molecular identifiers. From the PCR reads, TCRdb called clonotypes with MiXCR, one entry per CDR3 protein. The repertoire holds a few hundred thousand distinct CDR3 sequences, with 23% as singletons. General study results and limits: The authors attributed T-cell counts and diversity one year after transplant mostly to newly produced T cells.

Comments on this clonotype: Its antigen is currently unknown.

This TCR derives from a male patient younger than 18 who had a stem cell transplant for acute lymphoblastic leukemia, so the T cells may come from the graft donor. Source: PBMCs, mostly from graft donor cells, taken 180 days after TCRalphabeta/CD19-depleted stem cell transplant. The V call is TRBV12-3 or TRBV12-4, the J call TRBJ2-2; D remains ambiguous. The CDR3 is CASSPLTPKNTGELFF. The CDR3 nucleotides read TGTGCCAGCAGTCCGTTGACTCCTAAGAACACCGGGGAGCTGTTTTTT.